This is a list of T cell receptor beta chains from one sample in a study of blood T cell repertoires in COVID-19. Assay used: immunoSEQ multiplex PCR; TCRdb lists only in-frame clones, some missing. The sample shows around 160,000 clones, 88% of them seen only once. Sample: peripheral blood. These receptors were obtained from a human donor in a cohort sampled during active COVID-19. CDR3s include the opening cysteine and the closing phenylalanine or tryptophan. A D gene is named only where the DNA matches it firmly. Size values are once, few and many counts, or a class for expanded clones, and some rows have none.

.	TRBD2	TRBJ2-1	TRBV7-9	CASSLKARLALPSNEQFF	TGTGCCAGCAGCTTAAAGGCCCGACTAGCGTTACCGTCCAATGAGCAGTTCTTC
.	.	TRBJ1-3	TRBV7-9	CASSSGARINTIYF	TGTGCCAGCAGCTCAGGGGCGAGAATCAACACCATATATTTT
.	TRBD2	TRBJ2-3	TRBV5-4	CASSRPTSGGADTQYF	TGTGCCAGCAGCCGACCGACTAGCGGGGGGGCAGATACGCAGTATTTT
.	TRBD1	TRBJ1-2	TRBV4-3	CASSQMGQGGYTF	TGCGCCAGCAGCCAGATGGGACAGGGGGGCTACACCTTC
.	.	TRBJ2-5	TRBV3-1/TRBV3-2	CASSHQGGTPETQYF	TGTGCCAGCAGCCATCAGGGCGGGACCCCAGAGACCCAGTACTTC
.	.	TRBJ2-3	TRBV7-9	CASSPTGIIDTQYF	TGTGCCAGCAGCCCAACGGGGATAATAGATACGCAGTATTTT
.	TRBD1	TRBJ2-7	TRBV6-1	CASSDRDRGEQYF	TGTGCCAGCAGTGACCGGGACAGGGGCGAGCAGTACTTC
.	TRBD2	TRBJ2-1	TRBV30	CAWSGSGRNYNEQFF	TGTGCCTGGAGTGGTAGCGGGAGGAACTACAATGAGCAGTTCTTC
.	.	TRBJ2-1	TRBV27	CASSFSGRREQFF	TGTGCCAGCAGTTTCTCAGGGAGGCGTGAGCAGTTCTTC
.	.	TRBJ1-4	TRBV28	CASSFFQLTTNEKLFF	TGTGCCAGCAGTTTTTTCCAGTTAACAACTAATGAAAAACTGTTTTTT
.	TRBD1	TRBJ1-3	TRBV28	CASRTQGAGNTIYF	TGTGCCAGCAGGACACAGGGGGCTGGAAACACCATATATTTT
.	TRBD1	TRBJ1-2	TRBV4-2	CASSQVGSTAQGGEGYTF	TGTGCCAGCAGCCAAGTAGGGAGCACGGCACAGGGGGGCGAGGGCTACACCTTC
.	.	TRBJ1-1	TRBV5-4	CASSGDRSEAFF	TGTGCCAGCAGCGGTGACAGAAGTGAAGCTTTCTTT
.	.	TRBJ1-5	TRBV6-1	CASSFQSNQPQHF	TGTGCCAGCAGTTTCCAAAGCAATCAGCCCCAGCATTTT
.	.	TRBJ2-1	TRBV5-6	CASSMGLQSSYNEQFF	TGTGCCAGCAGCATGGGACTTCAAAGCTCCTACAATGAGCAGTTCTTC
.	.	TRBJ1-5	TRBV12-3/TRBV12-4	CASKQGMNQPQHF	TGTGCCAGCAAGCAGGGGATGAATCAGCCCCAGCATTTT
.	TRBD2	TRBJ2-3	TRBV28	CASSPLAGSDTQYF	TGTGCCAGCAGTCCGCTAGCGGGGAGTGATACGCAGTATTTT
.	.	TRBJ1-5	TRBV28	CASSSLNQPQHF	TGTGCCAGCAGTTCCCTTAATCAGCCCCAGCATTTT
.	TRBD1	TRBJ1-2	TRBV5-1	CASSAGTAPNYGYTF	TGCGCCAGCAGCGCCGGGACAGCCCCTAACTATGGCTACACCTTC
.	.	TRBJ1-2	TRBV9	CASRALSVGGYTF	TGTGCCAGCAGGGCATTAAGCGTAGGAGGCTACACCTTC
few	.	TRBJ2-2	TRBV7-8	CASSPVVTGELFF	TGTGCCAGCAGCCCAGTTGTCACCGGGGAGCTGTTTTTT
.	TRBD1	TRBJ2-7	TRBV5-1	CASSSTGVREQYF	TGCGCCAGCAGCTCAACAGGGGTACGGGAGCAGTACTTC
.	TRBD2	TRBJ2-3	TRBV5-6	CASSSGPGGDTQYF	TGTGCCAGCAGCTCGGGACCCGGGGGGGATACGCAGTATTTT
.	.	TRBJ1-5	TRBV6-5	CASSPRGYSNQPQHF	TGTGCCAGCAGTCCCCGGGGTTATAGCAATCAGCCCCAGCATTTT
.	.	TRBJ1-5	TRBV28	CASRFDSGGDQPQHF	TGTGCCAGCAGATTCGACTCGGGCGGGGATCAGCCCCAGCATTTT
.	.	TRBJ2-3	TRBV5-1	CASSASFAGTEDTQYF	TGCGCCAGCAGCGCATCCTTTGCGGGGACGGAGGATACGCAGTATTTT
.	.	TRBJ1-4	TRBV11-2	CASSSGQGGEKLFF	TGTGCCAGCAGCTCAGGCCAGGGAGGGGAAAAACTGTTTTTT
.	.	TRBJ1-1	TRBV5-1	CASSSDAGGGAFF	TGCGCCAGCAGCTCCGACGCCGGGGGAGGAGCTTTCTTT
.	TRBD1	TRBJ2-1	TRBV6-5	CASSPTGPDNNEQFF	TGTGCCAGCAGTCCGACAGGGCCCGATAACAATGAGCAGTTCTTC
.	.	TRBJ1-2	TRBV5-1	CASSLALKNYGYTF	TGCGCCAGCAGCTTGGCCCTAAAAAACTATGGCTACACCTTC
.	TRBD2	TRBJ2-5	TRBV28	CASRTTSGSETQYF	TGTGCCAGCAGAACCACTAGCGGGAGTGAGACCCAGTACTTC
.	.	TRBJ2-7	TRBV12-3/TRBV12-4	CASTGFSSYEQYF	TGTGCCAGCACAGGCTTTAGCTCCTACGAGCAGTACTTC
.	TRBD1	TRBJ2-3	TRBV7-2	CASSLTSGGYADTQYF	TGTGCCAGCAGCTTAACTTCAGGGGGCTATGCAGATACGCAGTATTTT
.	.	TRBJ2-7	TRBV28	CASSIRGRLGGYEQYF	TGTGCCAGCAGTATCCGCGGACGATTGGGAGGCTACGAGCAGTACTTC
.	TRBD1	TRBJ2-7	TRBV23-1	CASPDRTPNHEQYF	TGCGCCAGCCCGGACAGGACCCCTAATCACGAGCAGTACTTC
.	.	TRBJ1-1	TRBV5-6	CASSPYPINTEAFF	TGTGCCAGCAGCCCTTACCCTATCAACACTGAAGCTTTCTTT
.	.	TRBJ2-5	TRBV5-4	CASTPSPGGERRETQYF	TGTGCCAGCACCCCCTCCCCCGGTGGGGAACGGAGGGAGACCCAGTACTTC
once	.	TRBJ2-2	TRBV7-8	CASSLFGAVGELFF	TGTGCCAGCAGCCTTTTCGGAGCTGTCGGGGAGCTGTTTTTT
.	TRBD1	TRBJ1-1	TRBV5-1	CASSSRDSLNTEAFF	TGCGCCAGCAGCTCGAGGGACAGCTTGAACACTGAAGCTTTCTTT
few	.	TRBJ1-4	TRBV5-4	CASSWDIGEKLFF	TGTGCCAGCAGCTGGGACATAGGGGAAAAACTGTTTTTT
few	.	TRBJ1-2	TRBV6-1	CASSELEVGGYGYTF	TGTGCCAGCAGTGAGCTTGAGGTCGGAGGGTATGGCTACACCTTC
few	TRBD1	TRBJ1-6	TRBV18	CASSPAGQGSSPLHF	TGTGCCAGCTCACCGGCCGGACAGGGAAGTTCACCCCTCCACTTT
.	TRBD1	TRBJ1-3	TRBV27	CASSLSRDRGNTIYF	TGTGCCAGCAGTTTATCCCGGGACAGGGGAAACACCATATATTTT
.	TRBD1	TRBJ2-1	TRBV7-9	CASSLGGTGTANEQFF	TGTGCCAGCAGCTTAGGTGGGACAGGGACCGCCAATGAGCAGTTCTTC
.	TRBD1	TRBJ1-2	TRBV25-1	CASTATGGLYGYTF	TGTGCCAGCACCGCCACAGGGGGCCTCTATGGCTACACCTTC
.	TRBD2	TRBJ2-5	TRBV11-2	CASSLELAGVKETQYF	TGTGCCAGCAGCTTAGAGCTAGCGGGGGTCAAAGAGACCCAGTACTTC
.	TRBD1	TRBJ2-2	TRBV28	CASILDRSGELFF	TGTGCCAGCATTCTGGACAGGTCGGGGGAGCTGTTTTTT
.	.	TRBJ2-1	TRBV4-3	CASRRHLANNEQFF	TGCGCCAGCAGGCGACACCTGGCCAACAATGAGCAGTTCTTC